Following are 17 T cell receptor beta chains from one sample sequenced in a study of identical twins. TCRdb itself ran the 5' RACE reads through MiXCR, one entry per CDR3 protein. The profile shows hundreds of thousands of distinct CDR3 sequences, 24% of them singletons. These records were also assigned to another study, of T cells expressing NK-cell markers.

The sequenced sample was CD4+ T cells sorted from blood. The receptors come from a woman between 18 and 30 years old in good health.

The CDR3 is CAIRRTGEGSPLHF. The CDR3 coding sequence is TGTGCCATCAGAAGAACAGGGGAAGGGTCACCCCTCCACTTT. The chain couples TRBV10-3 to TRBJ1-6; 7 bases match TRBD1. Per the germline V gene, CDR1 is ENHRY and CDR2 is SYGVKD. This CDR3 contains 14 residues. With V trimmed by 6 bases and J by 10 bases, 9 bases remained unmatched.

A few counts support this clonotype. V and J are TRBV20-1 and TRBJ2-7; 12 bases map to TRBD2. Germline assignment: CDR1 DFQATT and CDR2 SNEGSKA (reference sequence). Trimming removed 5 bases from V and 2 bases from J; junction bases left unmatched: 10. This CDR3 is 16 amino acids long. The DNA of the CDR3 is TGCAGTGCTTTGCTAGCGGGAGGGCCTAGGGCCTACGAGCAGTACTTC. Protein: CSALLAGGPRAYEQYF.

V is TRBV7-8 and J is TRBJ2-7; D ambiguous. This CDR3 region has 13 residues. Germline V lookup: CDR1 SGHVS, CDR2 FQNEAQ. V dropped 5 bases and J dropped 0 bases, with 8 bases sitting between them. CDR3 sequence reads: CASSPSVSYEQYF. CDR3 DNA sequence: TGTGCCAGCAGCCCTTCGGTCTCCTACGAGCAGTACTTC. The full variable domain, in which reference TRBV7-8 and TRBJ2-7 provide the parts outside the CDR3, is GAGVSQSPRYKVAKRGQDVALRCDPISGHVSLFWYQQALGQGPEFLTYFQNEAQLDKSGLPSDRFFAERPEGSVSTLKIQRTQQEDSAVYLCASSPSVSYEQYFGPGTRLTVT.

For the CDR3, the DNA is TGTGCCAGCAGTTTAGAGGAGGAGGGGGGGACCCAGTACTTC. It is translated as CASSLEEEGGTQYF. The V gene is TRBV12-3 or TRBV12-4, the J gene TRBJ2-5; TRBD1 or TRBD2 may be the D gene (6 bases each). This CDR3 is built from 14 residues. Trimming removed 1 base from V and 7 bases from J, with 13 bases in between.

This chain links TRBV27 with TRBJ2-1; either TRBD1 or TRBD2 may fit D (5 bases each). Germline V gives CDR1 MNHEY, CDR2 SMNVEV (reference sequence). This CDR3 is 14 amino acids long. Trimming cost V 4 bases and J 7 bases, with 14 bases left between them. CDR3 DNA: TGTGCCAGCAGTTACGACCGGGACCTTAATGAGCAGTTCTTC. Its protein is CASSYDRDLNEQFF.

The V gene is TRBV5-1, the J gene TRBJ2-6; 8 nucleotides align to TRBD1. Germline V gene lookup returns CDR1 SGHRS and CDR2 YFSETQ. This CDR3 comprises 15 residues. Trimming took 7 bases from V and 0 from J; bases not matched to a gene: 3. The CDR3, as DNA: TGCGCCAGCGGACAGGGATTCTCTGGGGCCAACGTCCTGACTTTC. It specifies CASGQGFSGANVLTF.

This clonotype was counted only a few times. The chain links TRBV9 to TRBJ1-2, with 8 nucleotides matching TRBD1. The CDR3 loop spans 16 amino acids. Germline V gene sequence: CDR1 SGDLS, CDR2 YYNGEE. The ends lost 4 bases at V and 4 bases at J; junction bases unmatched: 12. CDR3 nucleotides: TGTGCCAGCAGCTCAACTCAGGGGGCCAATCCCTATGGCTACACCTTC. Its protein is CASSSTQGANPYGYTF.

CDR3 region: CASSLARVGGELFF. The CDR3 DNA is TGTGCCAGCAGCTTAGCGCGCGTGGGCGGGGAGCTGTTTTTT. The V gene is TRBV7-2, the J gene TRBJ2-2, with D hard to call. The CDR3 has 14 amino acids. V was shortened by 0 bases and J by 7 bases, with 9 bases between the two germline ends. Germline CDR1 reads SGHTA; CDR2 reads FQGNSA.

A remark on this clonotype: One junction end disagrees with the germline gene, perhaps due to a read error. The J gene is TRBJ1-5, the V gene TRBV12-3 or TRBV12-4; D unresolved. The CDR3 length is 14 residues. CDR3 DNA: TGTGACAGCAGTTTAAGGAGTAGCAATCAGCCCCAGCATTTT. This translates into CDSSLRSSNQPQHF.

As concerns this clonotype: Given the absence of the conserved phenylalanine or tryptophan at the CDR3 end, a read error is likely. The rearrangement links TRBV6-6 to TRBJ2-5; D may be TRBD2 (5 bases). The V gene lost 8 bases and the J gene lost 1 base, with 8 bases spanning the gap. Per the germline V gene, CDR1 is MNHNY and CDR2 is SVGAGI (reference sequence). This CDR3 has 12 residues. The CDR3 sequence is CASGSSQETQYL. The CDR3 region has the DNA TGTGCCAGCGGGAGTAGCCAAGAGACCCAGTACCTC.

This clonotype was seen at least ten times. The genes are TRBV18 and TRBJ1-4; a weak D match, TRBD1 (5 bases). Germline lookup yields CDR1 KGHSH and CDR2 LQKENI. The CDR3 runs 15 residues. The V end was cut by 3 bases, the J end by 5 bases, with 13 bases between. CDR3 bases: TGTGCCAGCTCACCGGGGATAGGGGCCAATGAAAAACTGTTTTTT. Its protein is CASSPGIGANEKLFF.

The chain joins TRBV2 to TRBJ1-5; 11 bases match TRBD1. Per the germline V gene, CDR1 is SNHLY and CDR2 is FYNNEI. This CDR3 contains 16 residues. V lost 5 bases, J lost 6 bases, and 9 bases stayed unmatched. The DNA of the CDR3 is TGTGCCAGCAGTCCTTGGACAGGGGGCTGGAGTCAGCCCCAGCATTTT. Its protein is CASSPWTGGWSQPQHF.

V gene TRBV20-1 combines with J gene TRBJ2-5; a possible D gene is TRBD1 (7 bases). Per the germline V gene, CDR1 is DFQATT and CDR2 is SNEGSKA (reference sequence). V was cut by 6 bases and J by 4 bases, with 18 bases left in between. The CDR3 is made up of 14 amino acids. CDR3: CSARRGQPLETQYF. Written as DNA, the CDR3 is TGCAGTGCCAGGAGGGGACAGCCTCTAGAGACCCAGTACTTC.

Ten or more counts support this clonotype. This rearrangement joins TRBV12-3 or TRBV12-4 to TRBJ1-2, with no clear D. With 2 bases removed from V and 4 bases from J, the gap between germline ends came to 5 bases. The CDR3 extends over 12 amino acids. Here the CDR3 DNA reads TGTGCCAGCAGTTTATTGGGCTATGGCTACACCTTC. It yields the protein CASSLLGYGYTF.

The chain joins TRBV12-3 or TRBV12-4 to TRBJ2-2; 10 bases agree with TRBD2. The trim removed 7 bases at V and 0 bases at J, leaving 14 bases unmatched. This CDR3 is built from 19 residues. For the CDR3, the DNA is TGTGCCAGCATCCGGGGAGCGGGGGGGGGACGCGCGAACACCGGGGAGCTGTTTTTT. Amino acids: CASIRGAGGGRANTGELFF.

A few counts support this clonotype. J is TRBJ2-7 and V is TRBV4-3; 9 bases align to TRBD1. The junction had 4 bases not matched to a gene; V was cut back by 4 bases and J by 0 bases. CDR1 is LGHNA and CDR2 is YSLEER in the germline V gene. CDR3 size: 15 residues. The CDR3 reads CASSRAGQGSYEQYF. DNA of the CDR3: TGCGCCAGCAGCCGAGCGGGACAGGGCTCCTACGAGCAGTACTTC.

This chain joins TRBV5-1 and TRBJ2-3; D gene uncertain. CDR1 SGHRS and CDR2 YFSETQ come from the germline V gene. The CDR3 length is 16 residues. Trimming cost V 3 bases and J 6 bases, with 20 bases left between them. The CDR3 sequence is CASSSRLAGSHDTQYF. CDR3 DNA sequence: TGCGCCAGCAGCTCACGTTTGGCCGGGTCCCACGATACGCAGTATTTT. The whole variable domain, remainder taken from reference TRBV5-1 and TRBJ2-3, is KAGVTQTPRYLIKTRGQQVTLSCSPISGHRSVSWYQQTPGQGLQFLFEYFSETQRNKGNFPGRFSGRQFSNSRSEMNVSTLELGDSALYLCASSSRLAGSHDTQYFGPGTRLTVL.